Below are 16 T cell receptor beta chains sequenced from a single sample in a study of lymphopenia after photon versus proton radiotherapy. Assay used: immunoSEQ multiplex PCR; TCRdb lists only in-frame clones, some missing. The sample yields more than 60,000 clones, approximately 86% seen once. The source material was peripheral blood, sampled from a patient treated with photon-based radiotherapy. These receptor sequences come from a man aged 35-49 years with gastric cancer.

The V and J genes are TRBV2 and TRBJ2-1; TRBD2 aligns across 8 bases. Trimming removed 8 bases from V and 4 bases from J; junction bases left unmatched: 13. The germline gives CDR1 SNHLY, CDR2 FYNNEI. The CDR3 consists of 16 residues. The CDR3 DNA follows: TGTGCCAGCCGACCCCGGGAGGGTGGACCTTACAATGAGCAGTTCTTC. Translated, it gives CASRPREGGPYNEQFF.

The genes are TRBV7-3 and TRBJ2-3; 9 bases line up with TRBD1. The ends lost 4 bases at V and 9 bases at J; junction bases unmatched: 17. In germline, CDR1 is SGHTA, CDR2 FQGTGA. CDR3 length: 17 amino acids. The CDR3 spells CASSYLPPGQGPYTQYF. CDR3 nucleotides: TGTGCCAGCAGCTACCTGCCTCCGGGACAGGGACCATACACGCAGTATTTT.

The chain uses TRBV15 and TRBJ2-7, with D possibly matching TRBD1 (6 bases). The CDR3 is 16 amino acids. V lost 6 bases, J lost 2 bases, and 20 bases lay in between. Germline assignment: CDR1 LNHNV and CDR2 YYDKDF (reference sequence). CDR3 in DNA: TGTGCCACCAGGGAAGTCCGGGACACCAGAACCTACGAGCAGTACTTC. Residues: CATREVRDTRTYEQYF.

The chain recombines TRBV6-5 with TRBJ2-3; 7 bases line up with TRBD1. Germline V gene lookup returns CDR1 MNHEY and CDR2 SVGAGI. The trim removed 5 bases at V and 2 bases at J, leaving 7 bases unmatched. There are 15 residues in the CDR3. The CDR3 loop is CASSREQGYTDTQYF. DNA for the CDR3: TGTGCCAGCAGTCGAGAACAGGGGTACACAGATACGCAGTATTTT.

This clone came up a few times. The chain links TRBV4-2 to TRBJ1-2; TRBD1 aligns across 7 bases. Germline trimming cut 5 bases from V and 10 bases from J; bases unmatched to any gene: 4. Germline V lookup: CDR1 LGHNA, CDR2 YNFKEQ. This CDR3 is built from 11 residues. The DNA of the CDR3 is TGTGCCAGCAGCTTAGGGACAGCCTACACCTTC. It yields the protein CASSLGTAYTF.

The DNA for the CDR3 is TGTGCCAGCAGCTTAGCCACAGGGCTCCCACCCCAATTGTTCTTT. This gives the protein CASSLATGLPPQLFF. The chain uses TRBV7-2 and TRBJ1-1; D might be TRBD1 (6 bases). CDR3 length equals 15 residues. The V end lost 0 bases, the J end lost 14 bases, and 22 bases lay between the germline ends. From germline, CDR1 is SGHTA and CDR2 FQGNSA.

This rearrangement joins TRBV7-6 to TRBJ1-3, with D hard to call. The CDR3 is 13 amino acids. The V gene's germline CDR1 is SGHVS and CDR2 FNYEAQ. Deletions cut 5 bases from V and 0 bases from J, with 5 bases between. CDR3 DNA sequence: TGTGCCAGCAGCCCGGCCTCTGGAAACACCATATATTTT. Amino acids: CASSPASGNTIYF.

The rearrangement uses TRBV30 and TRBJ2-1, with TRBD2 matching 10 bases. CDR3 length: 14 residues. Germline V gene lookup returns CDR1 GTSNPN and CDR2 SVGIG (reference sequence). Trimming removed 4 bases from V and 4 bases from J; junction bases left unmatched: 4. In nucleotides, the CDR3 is TGTGCCTGGACGAGCGGGGGGGCGTACAATGAGCAGTTCTTC. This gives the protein CAWTSGGAYNEQFF.

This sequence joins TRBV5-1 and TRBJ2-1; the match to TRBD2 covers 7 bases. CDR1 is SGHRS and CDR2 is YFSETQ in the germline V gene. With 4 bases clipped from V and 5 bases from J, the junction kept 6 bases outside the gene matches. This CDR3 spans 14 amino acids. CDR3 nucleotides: TGCGCCAGCAGCGAGAGACTAGCCAACAATGAGCAGTTCTTC. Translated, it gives CASSERLANNEQFF.

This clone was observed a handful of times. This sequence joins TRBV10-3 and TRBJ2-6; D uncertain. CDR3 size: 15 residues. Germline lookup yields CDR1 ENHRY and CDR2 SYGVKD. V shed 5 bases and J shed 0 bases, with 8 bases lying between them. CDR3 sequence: CAISSDTSGANVLTF. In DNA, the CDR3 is TGTGCCATCAGTAGTGACACCTCTGGGGCCAACGTCCTGACTTTC.

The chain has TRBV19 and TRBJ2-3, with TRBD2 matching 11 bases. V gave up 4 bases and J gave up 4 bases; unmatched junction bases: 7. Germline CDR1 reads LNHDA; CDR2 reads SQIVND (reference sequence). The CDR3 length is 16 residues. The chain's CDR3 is CASSNPSGGSADTQYF. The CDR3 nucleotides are TGTGCCAGTAGTAATCCTAGCGGGGGGAGCGCAGATACGCAGTATTTT.

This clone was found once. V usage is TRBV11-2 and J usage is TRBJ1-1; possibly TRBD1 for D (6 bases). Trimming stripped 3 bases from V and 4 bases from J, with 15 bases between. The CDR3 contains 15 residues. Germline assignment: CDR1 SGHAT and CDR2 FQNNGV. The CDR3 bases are TGTGCCAGCAGCTTCGTCGGGGGGCGAGCCACTGAAGCTTTCTTT. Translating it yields CASSFVGGRATEAFF.

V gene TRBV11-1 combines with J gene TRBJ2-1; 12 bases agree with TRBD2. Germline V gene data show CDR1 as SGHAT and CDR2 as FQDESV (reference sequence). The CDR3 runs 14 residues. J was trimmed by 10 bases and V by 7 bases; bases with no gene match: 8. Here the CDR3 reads CASTASGGAREQFF. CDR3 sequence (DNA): TGTGCCAGCACCGCTAGCGGGGGGGCACGGGAGCAGTTCTTC. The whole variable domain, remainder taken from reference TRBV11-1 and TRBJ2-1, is EAEVAQSPRYKITEKSQAVAFWCDPISGHATLYWYRQILGQGPELLVQFQDESVVDDSQLPKDRFSAERLKGVDSTLKIQPAELGDSAMYLCASTASGGAREQFFGPGTRLTVL.

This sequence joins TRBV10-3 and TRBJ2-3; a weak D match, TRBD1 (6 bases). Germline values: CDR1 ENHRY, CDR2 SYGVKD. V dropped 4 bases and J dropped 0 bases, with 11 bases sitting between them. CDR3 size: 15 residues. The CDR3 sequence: CAISGGQLSTDTQYF. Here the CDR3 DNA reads TGTGCCATCAGTGGAGGACAGCTTAGCACAGATACGCAGTATTTT.

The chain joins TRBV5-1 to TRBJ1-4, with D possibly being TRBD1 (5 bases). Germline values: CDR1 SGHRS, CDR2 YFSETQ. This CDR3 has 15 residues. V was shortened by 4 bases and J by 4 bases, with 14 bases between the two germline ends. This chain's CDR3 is CASSLQGSLNEKLFF. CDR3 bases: TGCGCCAGCAGCCTTCAGGGTTCCCTTAATGAAAAACTGTTTTTT. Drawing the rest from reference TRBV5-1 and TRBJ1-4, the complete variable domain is KAGVTQTPRYLIKTRGQQVTLSCSPISGHRSVSWYQQTPGQGLQFLFEYFSETQRNKGNFPGRFSGRQFSNSRSEMNVSTLELGDSALYLCASSLQGSLNEKLFFGSGTQLSVL.

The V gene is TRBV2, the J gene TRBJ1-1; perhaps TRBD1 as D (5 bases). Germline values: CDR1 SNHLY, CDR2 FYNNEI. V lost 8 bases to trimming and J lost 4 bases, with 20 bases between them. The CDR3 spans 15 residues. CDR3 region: CASWAGWALGTEAFF. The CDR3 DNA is TGTGCCAGCTGGGCAGGGTGGGCGCTGGGCACTGAAGCTTTCTTT.